Here is one T cell receptor beta chain with its context. This sample was included in a study of blood T cell repertoires in COVID-19. Study in general: There were acute and convalescent COVID-19 samples, and they came from the United States, Italy and Spain.

Assay used: immunoSEQ multiplex PCR; TCRdb lists only in-frame clones, some missing. This sample carries roughly 250,000 clones, 88% of them seen once, and the ten largest clones take 2% to 2.5%. The CDR3 sequence is 18 residues long. Germline V lookup: CDR1 LNHDA, CDR2 SQIVND (reference sequence). With V trimmed by 2 bases and J by 0 bases, 10 bases remained unmatched. This clonotype was obtained from a woman in her 40s who had recovered from COVID-19. What was sequenced was peripheral blood. The chain is built from TRBV19 and TRBJ2-1, with 7 positions matching TRBD1. The CDR3 loop is CASSIIGGLMSSYNEQFF. CDR3 bases: TGTGCCAGTAGTATAATAGGGGGCCTGATGAGCTCCTACAATGAGCAGTTCTTC.